These 27 T cell receptor beta chains were all obtained from the same sample, sequenced in a study of patients and donors after allogeneic stem cell transplantation. TCRdb fed the RT-PCR reads into MiXCR, producing one record per CDR3 protein. Counted here are approximately 24,000 distinct CDR3 sequences, approximately 42% occurring once; the ten biggest clones make up 65% to 85%. Input material: blood, either unsorted or a sorted T cell fraction (not recorded which). The origin of the receptors is a human donor who was either an allogeneic HSCT recipient or a stem cell or donor lymphocyte infusion donor (not recorded which). It is not recorded whose cells these are; they may come from a transplant donor.

The rearrangement joins TRBV9 to TRBJ2-2; possibly TRBD2 for D (5 bases). This CDR3 spans 13 amino acids. CDR1 is SGDLS and CDR2 is YYNGEE in the germline V gene. The V end was cut by 5 bases, the J end by 7 bases, with 12 bases between. The CDR3 coding sequence is TGTGCCAGCAGTCCTAGCTGGGGCGGGGAGCTGTTTTTT. Amino acids: CASSPSWGGELFF.

V usage is TRBV5-1 and J usage is TRBJ2-2, with 8 bases identical to TRBD2. This CDR3 has 16 amino acids. Germline CDR1 SGHRS, CDR2 YFSETQ. V shed 3 bases, J shed 3 bases, and the junction held 7 bases outside the gene matches. The CDR3 DNA reads TGCGCCAGCAGCTCCGGGACTAGTTTTTACACCGGGGAGCTGTTTTTT. Protein: CASSSGTSFYTGELFF.

The chain links TRBV6-5 to TRBJ2-7, with TRBD2 as a possible D gene (6 bases). The ends were cut back, 6 bases at V and 2 bases at J, with 17 bases in the middle. The germline V gene encodes CDR1 MNHEY and CDR2 SVGAGI. The CDR3 runs to 15 residues. The CDR3 spells CASRTTSRPTYEQYF. In DNA, the CDR3 is TGTGCCAGCAGAACGACTAGTCGACCGACCTACGAGCAGTACTTC.

This clonotype was observed a few times. The chain carries TRBV29-1 and TRBJ1-3, with D uncertain. The CDR3 has 14 amino acids. Trimming left V 2 bases short and J 4 bases short, with 12 bases between. In germline, CDR1 is SQVTM, CDR2 ANQGSEA. The CDR3 region is CSVERNQIGNTIYF. The DNA for the CDR3 is TGCAGCGTTGAACGAAACCAAATAGGAAACACCATATATTTT. Full variable domain (remainder filled in from reference TRBV29-1 and TRBJ1-3): SAVISQKPSRDICQRGTSLTIQCQVDSQVTMMFWYRQQPGQSLTLIATANQGSEATYESGFVIDKFPISRPNLTFSTLTVSNMSPEDSSIYLCSVERNQIGNTIYFGEGSWLTVV.

As to this clonotype: Germline is not matched at one junction end, which may reflect a read error. The rearrangement uses TRBV5-1 and TRBJ1-1; D uncertain. This CDR3 has 13 amino acids. Germline CDR1 reads SGHRS; CDR2 reads YFSETQ. CDR3 region: CARSFLTDTEAFF. DNA of the CDR3: TGCGCCCGCAGCTTCCTTACGGACACTGAAGCTTTCTTT. The entire variable domain, with the rest obtained from reference TRBV5-1 and TRBJ1-1, is as follows: KAGVTQTPRYLIKTRGQQVTLSCSPISGHRSVSWYQQTPGQGLQFLFEYFSETQRNKGNFPGRFSGRQFSNSRSEMNVSTLELGDSALYLCARSFLTDTEAFFGQGTRLTVV.

This clonotype was picked up a small number of times. The CDR3 coding sequence is TGTGCCAGCAGTTACACAGGGGCTGAAGCTTTCTTT. Translating it yields CASSYTGAEAFF. J is TRBJ1-1 and V is TRBV6-6; 7 bases align to TRBD1. Per germline, CDR1 MNHNY and CDR2 SVGAGI (reference sequence). Trimming removed 2 bases from V and 6 bases from J; junction bases left unmatched: 0. The CDR3 extends over 12 amino acids.

The chain recombines TRBV7-9 with TRBJ1-5, with 8 bases lining up with TRBD1. The CDR3 length is 14 residues. Germline V CDR1 and CDR2: SEHNR, FQNEAQ (reference sequence). J gave up 4 bases and V 5 bases, and 4 bases lay outside the gene matches. The CDR3 protein is CASSPGQGNQPQHF. DNA for the CDR3: TGTGCCAGCAGCCCCGGACAGGGAAATCAGCCCCAGCATTTT.

V is TRBV12-3 or TRBV12-4 and J is TRBJ2-3, with 10 bases identical to TRBD1. J lost 6 bases, V lost 6 bases, and 6 bases had no gene match. The CDR3 covers 14 residues. In DNA, the CDR3 is TGTGCCAGCAGAGACCGGACAGGGGGGGATACGCAGTATTTT. Its translation is CASRDRTGGDTQYF.

The V gene is TRBV18, the J gene TRBJ1-4; D gene uncertain. CDR3 length equals 14 residues. CDR1 and CDR2 (germline): KGHSH, LQKENI. Deletions cut 8 bases from V and 3 bases from J, with 13 bases between. The CDR3 sequence is CASRSPRANEKLFF. As DNA, the CDR3 is TGTGCCAGCAGGAGCCCCAGAGCTAATGAAAAACTGTTTTTT.

Here the CDR3 DNA reads TGTGCCAGCTCACCAAGGGTACACTGGGACAGGGCTACCCCGAGCTCCTACGAGCAGTACTTC. This codes for CASSPRVHWDRATPSSYEQYF. V usage is TRBV18 and J usage is TRBJ2-7, with 9 nucleotides matching TRBD1. Germline values: CDR1 KGHSH, CDR2 LQKENI. Trimming took 2 bases from V and 0 from J; bases not matched to a gene: 20. The CDR3 has 21 residues.

In this sample, this clonotype turned up many times. This chain joins TRBV12-3 or TRBV12-4 and TRBJ1-2; D not resolved. The CDR3 loop spans 12 amino acids. With 6 bases removed from V and 4 bases from J, the gap between germline ends came to 9 bases. The CDR3 loop reads CASSQTLYGYTF. The CDR3 nucleotides read TGTGCCAGCAGCCAGACCCTCTATGGCTACACCTTC.

V usage is TRBV7-3 and J usage is TRBJ2-1; TRBD2 agrees at 7 bases. The J segment lost 10 bases and the V segment lost 2 bases, leaving 5 bases of the junction unmatched. The length of the CDR3 is 13 residues. Per the germline V gene, CDR1 is SGHTA and CDR2 is FQGTGA. The CDR3 protein is CASSLWEGGEQFF. The CDR3 DNA reads TGTGCCAGCAGCTTATGGGAGGGTGGGGAGCAGTTCTTC.

This clonotype was detected only a few times. The chain carries TRBV5-5 and TRBJ1-1; D call uncertain. This CDR3 is 12 amino acids long. CDR1 is SGHKS, CDR2 YYEKEE, per germline (reference sequence). The ends were cut back, 4 bases at V and 5 bases at J, with 9 bases in the middle. CDR3 amino acids: CASSQRWTEAFF. CDR3 coding DNA: TGTGCCAGCAGCCAACGGTGGACTGAAGCTTTCTTT.

This sequence joins TRBV4-1 and TRBJ2-2; no firm D call. Germline V gene data show CDR1 as MGHRA and CDR2 as YSYEKL. Deletions cut 5 bases from V and 2 bases from J, with 9 bases between. This CDR3 has 14 residues. Here the CDR3 DNA reads TGCGCCAGCAGCAGAGTGGGAAACACCGGGGAGCTGTTTTTT. It is translated as CASSRVGNTGELFF.

The chain combines TRBV4-1 with TRBJ1-4; D not certain. V was trimmed by 3 bases and J by 8 bases, leaving 13 bases between them. The CDR3 is 14 amino acids. The germline V gene encodes CDR1 MGHRA and CDR2 YSYEKL. Written as DNA, the CDR3 is TGCGCCAGCAGCCACCGCGAGATTGGGGAAAAACTGTTTTTT. Translated, it gives CASSHREIGEKLFF.

This chain uses TRBV28 with TRBJ2-7; 8 bases line up with TRBD1. In germline, CDR1 is MDHEN, CDR2 SYDVKM. The J segment lost 5 bases and the V segment lost 7 bases, leaving 10 bases of the junction unmatched. The CDR3 consists of 14 residues. This CDR3 reads CASNSGQGQNEQYF. In nucleotides, the CDR3 is TGTGCCAGCAATTCAGGACAGGGCCAAAACGAGCAGTACTTC.

This chain uses TRBV20-1 with TRBJ1-2, with 11 bases fitting TRBD1. Losses at the gene ends were 3 bases for V and 5 bases for J; bases not matched to a gene: 8. Germline V gives CDR1 DFQATT, CDR2 SNEGSKA (reference sequence). The CDR3 has 15 residues. The CDR3 loop is CSASPGQGALYGYTF. DNA of the CDR3: TGCAGTGCTAGCCCTGGACAGGGGGCTTTATATGGCTACACCTTC.

V is TRBV14 and J is TRBJ2-3, with D maybe TRBD1 (5 bases). Germline assignment: CDR1 SGHDN and CDR2 FVKESK. CDR3 length: 13 residues. V was clipped by 1 base and J by 12 bases, with 14 bases between them. This chain's CDR3 is CASSQVPAREQYF. As DNA, the CDR3 is TGTGCCAGCAGCCAAGTGCCGGCCAGGGAACAGTATTTT.

This clonotype occurred a few times. CDR3 coding DNA: TGTGCCACCAGCAGAGCGGCCGGGGAGCTGTTTTTT. This codes for CATSRAAGELFF. The chain links TRBV15 to TRBJ2-2, with D unresolved. V shed 1 base and J shed 6 bases, with 3 bases lying between them. The CDR3 contains 12 residues. The germline V gene encodes CDR1 LNHNV and CDR2 YYDKDF (reference sequence).

This clonotype was detected ten times or more. The rearrangement uses TRBV28 and TRBJ1-5; tentatively, D is TRBD1 (6 bases). V was clipped by 3 bases and J by 6 bases, with 15 bases between them. The CDR3 is 15 amino acids. The germline V gene has CDR1 MDHEN and CDR2 SYDVKM. CDR3 loop: CASSFYRAGGQPQHF. CDR3 in DNA: TGTGCCAGCAGTTTTTACAGGGCGGGAGGTCAGCCCCAGCATTTT.

This clonotype showed up many times. The chain joins TRBV20-1 to TRBJ1-2, with 7 bases that match TRBD1. The CDR3 has 12 residues. V was clipped by 7 bases and J by 5 bases; unmatched bases: 7. Germline CDR1 and CDR2: DFQATT and SNEGSKA (reference sequence). CDR3 amino acids: CSVRTGGYGYTF. The CDR3, as DNA: TGCAGTGTTCGGACAGGAGGGTATGGCTACACCTTC.

V and J are TRBV18 and TRBJ2-4, with D possibly TRBD1 on 6 matching bases. Germline V gene sequence: CDR1 KGHSH, CDR2 LQKENI. The germline V and J ends were trimmed by 0 bases and 5 bases, with 11 bases remaining between them. The CDR3 totals 15 residues. For the CDR3, the DNA is TGTGCCAGCTCACCACCATCAGGGACACAAAACATTCAGTACTTC. It translates to CASSPPSGTQNIQYF.

The chain couples TRBV18 to TRBJ1-4, with D perhaps matching TRBD1 (5 bases). This CDR3 is 14 amino acids long. Trimming stripped 6 bases from V and 7 bases from J, with 15 bases between. Germline assignment: CDR1 KGHSH and CDR2 LQKENI. CDR3 nucleotides: TGTGCCAGCTCGCCGGGGCAGAGTAGTGAAAAACTGTTTTTT. This encodes CASSPGQSSEKLFF.

This clonotype appeared a few times. The V gene is TRBV5-1, the J gene TRBJ1-4; the D is unclear. CDR1 is SGHRS and CDR2 is YFSETQ in the germline V gene. This CDR3 spans 15 amino acids. V was clipped by 0 bases and J by 3 bases, with 9 bases between them. The CDR3 nucleotides are TGCGCCAGCAGCTTGGTCCCGGACCCTAATGAAAAACTGTTTTTT. Encoded protein: CASSLVPDPNEKLFF.

V is TRBV5-1 and J is TRBJ1-1; D is possibly TRBD1 (6 bases). The CDR3 sequence is 13 residues long. Trimming removed 8 bases from V and 4 bases from J, with 15 bases in between. Germline CDR1 and CDR2: SGHRS and YFSETQ. CDR3 sequence reads: CASTGSEGTEAFF. CDR3 bases: TGCGCCAGTACAGGGTCGGAGGGCACTGAAGCTTTCTTT.

This chain links TRBV4-1 with TRBJ1-2, with D tentatively TRBD1 (5 bases). Between the trimmed V and J ends, which lost 3 bases and 0 bases, there was a span of 17 bases. Germline assignment: CDR1 MGHRA and CDR2 YSYEKL. The CDR3 has 17 amino acids. The CDR3 nucleotides read TGCGCCAGCAGCCAGCTACCGGGACCAAGGACTAACTATGGCTACACCTTC. Encoded protein: CASSQLPGPRTNYGYTF.

The chain has TRBV4-1 and TRBJ2-7, with 8 bases that match TRBD1. The germline V gene encodes CDR1 MGHRA and CDR2 YSYEKL. The CDR3 spans 14 residues. V shed 6 bases and J 5 bases; nucleotides not matched to a gene: 9. In nucleotides, the CDR3 is TGCGCCAGCAGGCGGACAGGGTTTTCTGACGAGCAGTACTTC. Protein: CASRRTGFSDEQYF.